This T cell receptor (beta chain) comes out of a study of cytomegalovirus exposure and HLA in healthy donors. In the study overall: Caucasian-associated ancestry cluster membership applied to just over 80% of several hundred genotyped donors.

With 60 Vbeta and 13 Jbeta primers, the PCR was carried out. The table came from immunoSEQ multiplex PCR; TCRdb's copy has only in-frame clones and leaves some out. The sample includes under 200,000 clones, approximately 81% of them seen just once. Study-level findings and limits: Later, an analysis found that common viral pathogens appeared to be linked with several of the most significant clusters. Cytomegalovirus status was reportedly diagnosed by the classifier with high specificity and sensitivity.

Worth noting for this clone: Its antigen is not identified.

Unrecorded immune exposures were likely, despite nominal health at sampling. Germline CDR1 SGHKS, CDR2 YYEKEE (reference sequence). V was trimmed by 4 bases and J by 2 bases, leaving 9 bases between them. CDR3 size: 13 residues. Sample: PBMCs. This sequence was found in a man aged 25 to 45 in good health and CMV-seropositive. The rearrangement uses TRBV5-5 and TRBJ1-1, with D maybe TRBD1 (5 bases). CDR3 DNA sequence: TGTGCCAGCAGCCCGGGGGTAAACACTGAAGCTTTCTTT. Protein: CASSPGVNTEAFF.